The T cell receptor (beta chain) under discussion was sequenced for a study of T cell responses to AZD1222 COVID-19 vaccine. Germline CDR1 and CDR2: SNHLY and FYNNEI. This CDR3 has 14 residues. V shed 8 bases and J shed 1 base, with 11 bases lying between them. Generated by immunoSEQ multiplex PCR, the TCRdb table keeps only in-frame clones and is missing some. The sample records approximately 100,000 clones, around 90% being singletons. The sample consisted of peripheral blood, taken on day 0 of AZD1222 vaccination. The chain carries TRBV2 and TRBJ2-2; D gene unclear. This clonotype was obtained from an adult in good health. The CDR3 DNA reads as TGTGCCAGCTCGAGGCGGCTGAACACCGGGGAGCTGTTTTTT. Its protein is CASSRRLNTGELFF.